A single sample is the source of the 29 T cell receptor beta chains below, sequenced in a study of Tregs in tolerant kidney transplant recipients. Mixed chimerism was transient after nonmyeloablative marrow transplants from related graft donors. Sequencing was performed with immunoSEQ multiplex PCR; in TCRdb, only in-frame clones are kept and a portion is missing. The data hold roughly 64,000 clones, with around 87% observed a single time. The sample was CD4+ T cells from blood (PBMCs), taken 6 months after the transplant. The receptors were sampled from a human patient who received a combined kidney and bone marrow transplant. A share of the T cells may be of graft donor origin.

The CDR3 spells CASSDRYSGANVLTF. DNA for the CDR3: TGTGCCAGCAGTGACCGGTACTCTGGGGCCAACGTCCTGACTTTC. The rearrangement joins TRBV6-4 to TRBJ2-6; D uncertain. The germline V gene has CDR1 MRHNA and CDR2 SNTAGT. The V end was cut by 2 bases, the J end by 0 bases, with 5 bases between. The CDR3 consists of 15 residues.

This rearrangement joins TRBV23-1 to TRBJ2-4, with D tentatively TRBD1 (6 bases). TRBV23-1 is filed as an ORF, its function uncertain. Trimming shortened V by 9 bases and J by 6 bases, and 15 bases separated the two germline ends. The CDR3 runs to 13 residues. The CDR3 DNA is TGCGCCAGGATGATTGGACAGCGAAACATTCAGTACTTC. As protein: CARMIGQRNIQYF.

The chain recombines TRBV23-1 with TRBJ2-3, with TRBD1 matching over 9 bases. TRBV23-1 is given ORF status, its function remaining uncertain. CDR3 length equals 18 residues. Trimming removed 2 bases from V and 2 bases from J; junction bases left unmatched: 11. This chain's CDR3 is CASSQPPDRGNHTDTQYF. In DNA form, the CDR3 reads TGCGCCAGCAGTCAACCTCCAGACAGGGGGAACCACACAGATACGCAGTATTTT.

The chain is built from TRBV4-2 and TRBJ2-7; D gene ambiguous. The CDR3 consists of 14 residues. Germline V gene lookup returns CDR1 LGHNA and CDR2 YNFKEQ. The ends were cut back, 0 bases at V and 3 bases at J, with 9 bases in the middle. For the CDR3, the DNA is TGTGCCAGCAGCCAAGAACGGGTAGGCTACGAGCAGTACTTC. It specifies CASSQERVGYEQYF.

The gene calls are TRBV5-3 and TRBJ2-7, with D uncertain. TRBV5-3 is recorded as an ORF, its role being uncertain. Trimming took off 0 bases at V and 4 bases at J, with 8 bases between the two ends. The CDR3 consists of 13 residues. The CDR3 is CARSLDADYEQYF. The CDR3 DNA follows: TGTGCCAGAAGCTTGGATGCGGATTACGAGCAGTACTTC.

J is TRBJ2-1 and V is TRBV30, with 12 bases lining up with TRBD1. The germline CDR1 and CDR2 sequences are GTSNPN and SVGIG (reference sequence). The CDR3 is made up of 18 amino acids. V shed 1 base and J 1 base; nucleotides not matched to a gene: 8. The CDR3 loop is CAWSAWGQGAGSYNEQFF. The DNA of the CDR3 is TGTGCCTGGAGTGCCTGGGGACAGGGGGCTGGGTCCTACAATGAGCAGTTCTTC.

CDR3 sequence (DNA): TGTGCCAGCAGTTTACGGTGGAACAGGGGCTATGGCTACACCTTC. It specifies CASSLRWNRGYGYTF. The chain recombines TRBV28 with TRBJ1-2; TRBD1 aligns across 7 bases. V gave up 2 bases and J gave up 4 bases; unmatched junction bases: 7. Germline lookup yields CDR1 MDHEN and CDR2 SYDVKM. The CDR3 has 15 residues.

This clone appeared once. The J gene is TRBJ2-7, the V gene TRBV4-2, with 8 bases lining up with TRBD1. CDR1 is LGHNA and CDR2 is YNFKEQ in the germline V gene. The CDR3 extends over 15 amino acids. V trimming: 0 bases; J trimming: 7 bases; junction bases outside the gene matches: 8. The DNA of the CDR3 is TGTGCCAGCAGCCAAGATATTGGACAGGGTGAAGAGCAGTACTTC. It translates to CASSQDIGQGEEQYF.

The chain employs TRBV12-5 and TRBJ1-3, with D unclear. CDR3 length: 16 residues. V lost 0 bases and J 0 bases, leaving 9 bases between the germline ends. From germline, CDR1 is LGHNT and CDR2 FRNRAP. The DNA for the CDR3 is TGTGCTAGTGGTTTGGTACTGTCGGGCTCTGGAAACACCATATATTTT. Protein: CASGLVLSGSGNTIYF.

The V and J genes are TRBV4-1 and TRBJ2-5; TRBD2 agrees at 9 bases. Germline V gene lookup returns CDR1 MGHRA and CDR2 YSYEKL. The CDR3 is 17 residues long. With 0 bases clipped from V and 0 bases from J, the junction kept 5 bases outside the gene matches. CDR3 in amino acids: CASSQDLSGGYQETQYF. The CDR3 DNA reads as TGCGCCAGCAGCCAAGATCTCAGCGGGGGGTACCAAGAGACCCAGTACTTC.

The rearrangement links TRBV5-1 to TRBJ2-4, with D maybe TRBD2 (5 bases). This CDR3 spans 15 amino acids. V gave up 4 bases and J gave up 0 bases, with 11 bases separating them. Germline values: CDR1 SGHRS, CDR2 YFSETQ. The CDR3 region is CASSPPAGAKNIQYF. The CDR3 nucleotides are TGCGCCAGCAGCCCACCGGCGGGAGCCAAAAACATTCAGTACTTC.

This rearrangement joins TRBV7-2 to TRBJ2-5, with a tentative D call TRBD1 (6 bases). Germline CDR1 reads SGHTA; CDR2 reads FQGNSA. The CDR3 covers 14 residues. V was pared by 5 bases and J by 5 bases, with 15 bases between. Here the CDR3 reads CASSQNRVGETQYF. Written as DNA, the CDR3 is TGTGCCAGCAGCCAGAACAGGGTGGGGGAGACCCAGTACTTC.

A single count supports this clone. The rearrangement joins TRBV10-3 to TRBJ2-3, with 12 bases lining up with TRBD2. The ends lost 2 bases at V and 3 bases at J; junction bases unmatched: 3. The CDR3 covers 16 residues. Germline-derived CDR1 and CDR2 are ENHRY and SYGVKD. The CDR3 nucleotides are TGTGCCATCAGTGAGGGGCTAGCGGGGGGGACAGATACGCAGTATTTT. The encoded protein is CAISEGLAGGTDTQYF.

This clone was seen once. The chain has TRBV15 and TRBJ2-7; TRBD1 agrees at 8 bases. J was trimmed by 2 bases and V by 3 bases; bases with no gene match: 3. This CDR3 has 14 residues. CDR1 is LNHNV, CDR2 YYDKDF, per germline (reference sequence). CDR3 DNA sequence: TGTGCCACCAGCAGCGGGGGACAGGCCTACGAGCAGTACTTC. Its translation is CATSSGGQAYEQYF.

The rearrangement links TRBV18 to TRBJ2-3, with a tentative D call TRBD2 (5 bases). The CDR3 has 17 amino acids. V shed 1 base and J shed 2 bases, with 16 bases lying between them. Germline V gives CDR1 KGHSH, CDR2 LQKENI. In DNA form, the CDR3 reads TGTGCCAGCTCACCACGGGCACTATCGGGATTCACAGATACGCAGTATTTT. It specifies CASSPRALSGFTDTQYF. Combining the CDR3 with reference TRBV18 and TRBJ2-3 gives the whole variable domain NAGVMQNPRHLVRRRGQEARLRCSPMKGHSHVYWYRQLPEEGLKFMVYLQKENIIDESGMPKERFSAEFPKEGPSILRIQQVVRGDSAAYFCASSPRALSGFTDTQYFGPGTRLTVL.

The chain combines TRBV7-9 with TRBJ2-5; 10 bases line up with TRBD2. This CDR3 comprises 16 residues. Trimming took 5 bases from V and 1 from J; bases not matched to a gene: 7. Germline V CDR1 and CDR2: SEHNR, FQNEAQ (reference sequence). The CDR3 nucleotides read TGTGCCAGCAGCCCCAGGCTAGCGGGGGTCCAAGAGACCCAGTACTTC. Encoded protein: CASSPRLAGVQETQYF.

This clone showed up just a few times. The gene calls are TRBV4-2 and TRBJ1-2; D unresolved. V dropped 0 bases and J dropped 2 bases, with 10 bases sitting between them. Germline V gene data show CDR1 as LGHNA and CDR2 as YNFKEQ. This CDR3 region has 15 residues. The CDR3 here is CASSQDPTPNYGYTF. CDR3 coding DNA: TGTGCCAGCAGCCAAGACCCGACACCCAACTATGGCTACACCTTC.

V and J are TRBV27 and TRBJ1-6, with 8 nucleotides matching TRBD1. J lost 7 bases, V lost 6 bases, and 5 bases had no gene match. Germline V CDR1 and CDR2: MNHEY, SMNVEV (reference sequence). This CDR3 contains 14 residues. This CDR3 is CASSQQGVNSPLHF. The DNA for the CDR3 is TGTGCCAGCAGCCAACAGGGGGTAAATTCACCCCTCCACTTT.

V gene TRBV28 combines with J gene TRBJ1-4, with D unresolved. Trimming stripped 11 bases from V and 8 bases from J, with 12 bases between. CDR1 is MDHEN, CDR2 SYDVKM, per germline. This CDR3 is 11 amino acids long. CDR3 in amino acids: CAASRGEKLFF. The DNA of the CDR3 is TGTGCCGCGAGTAGAGGGGAAAAACTGTTTTTT.

The V and J genes are TRBV9 and TRBJ1-3; 8 bases fit TRBD1. V lost 0 bases, J lost 2 bases, and 7 bases stayed unmatched. Per germline, CDR1 SGDLS and CDR2 YYNGEE. CDR3 length equals 17 residues. CDR3 DNA sequence: TGTGCCAGCAGCGTAGCTGGCCAGGGGGCAACTGGAAACACCATATATTTT. Protein product: CASSVAGQGATGNTIYF.

V and J are TRBV6-5 and TRBJ1-1, with 8 bases matching TRBD1. Germline values: CDR1 MNHEY, CDR2 SVGAGI. V was pared by 5 bases and J by 6 bases, with 5 bases of the junction left unmatched. This CDR3 has 13 amino acids. The CDR3 region has the DNA TGTGCCAGCAGTGAGACAGGGGACGCTGAAGCTTTCTTT. This codes for CASSETGDAEAFF.

The chain couples TRBV27 to TRBJ1-4; tentatively, D is TRBD1 (5 bases). Germline V gives CDR1 MNHEY, CDR2 SMNVEV (reference sequence). V lost 5 bases and J lost 6, with 19 bases in between. The CDR3 sequence is 16 residues long. DNA for the CDR3: TGTGCCAGCAGTCCTGCTCCGACAGCCTTGGATGAAAAACTGTTTTTT. It codes for CASSPAPTALDEKLFF. The whole variable domain, filled in from reference TRBV27 and TRBJ1-4, reads EAQVTQNPRYLITVTGKKLTVTCSQNMNHEYMSWYRQDPGLGLRQIYYSMNVEVTDKGDVPEGYKVSRKEKRNFPLILESPSPNQTSLYFCASSPAPTALDEKLFFGSGTQLSVL.

By frequency in the sample, this clone is medium-sized. The genes are TRBV28 and TRBJ2-3; TRBD2 aligns across 7 bases. Germline V gives CDR1 MDHEN, CDR2 SYDVKM. V gave up 4 bases and J gave up 4 bases; unmatched junction bases: 8. This CDR3 is 15 amino acids long. Written as DNA, the CDR3 is TGTGCCAGCAGTTACTCGGGGGGTGGGTCAGATACGCAGTATTTT. This gives the protein CASSYSGGGSDTQYF.

This clone was seen more than once but under ten times. The chain links TRBV7-8 to TRBJ1-1; possibly TRBD1 for D (5 bases). This CDR3 is 14 amino acids long. V was pared by 0 bases and J by 3 bases, with 8 bases between. Germline V gives CDR1 SGHVS, CDR2 FQNEAQ. CDR3 amino acids: CASSLALGDTEAFF. In nucleotides, the CDR3 is TGTGCCAGCAGCTTAGCGCTAGGGGACACTGAAGCTTTCTTT.

The rearrangement links TRBV5-6 to TRBJ2-7; D is undetermined. The germline V and J ends were trimmed by 6 bases and 0 bases, with 10 bases remaining between them. The germline V gene has CDR1 SGHDT and CDR2 YYEEEE. This CDR3 is 13 amino acids long. The CDR3 protein is CASKSPISYEQYF. In nucleotides, the CDR3 is TGTGCCAGCAAATCCCCTATCTCCTACGAGCAGTACTTC.

The chain couples TRBV28 to TRBJ1-3, with D possibly being TRBD1 (5 bases). Trimming took 7 bases from V and 2 from J, leaving 12 bases between them. The CDR3 is 14 residues long. Germline V gives CDR1 MDHEN, CDR2 SYDVKM. This chain's CDR3 is CASTTTVTGNTIYF. CDR3 nucleotide sequence: TGTGCCAGCACCACGACAGTGACTGGAAACACCATATATTTT.

This clone was observed a single time. The CDR3 bases are TGTGCCAGCAGCCCCAGGGACAGGGCAAGGAGGACCACAGATACGCAGTATTTT. It translates to CASSPRDRARRTTDTQYF. The chain uses TRBV11-2 and TRBJ2-3; 9 bases are a match to TRBD1. Germline V gene data show CDR1 as SGHAT and CDR2 as FQNNGV. With V trimmed by 5 bases and J by 2 bases, 14 bases remained unmatched. The CDR3 is made up of 18 amino acids.

There are a few counts of this clone. V and J are TRBV5-1 and TRBJ2-3; TRBD2 aligns across 13 bases. Trimming cost V 2 bases and J 1 base; bases outside gene matches: 10. The CDR3 consists of 19 residues. Germline CDR1 reads SGHRS; CDR2 reads YFSETQ. CDR3 residues: CASSLPLRTSGGGTDTQYF. In DNA form, the CDR3 reads TGCGCCAGCAGCTTACCACTAAGGACTAGCGGGGGCGGCACAGATACGCAGTATTTT.

This chain connects TRBV7-9 to TRBJ2-1; D is undetermined. Trimming pared 7 bases from V and 3 bases from J, leaving 10 bases between. The CDR3 is 13 amino acids. Germline assignment: CDR1 SEHNR and CDR2 FQNEAQ (reference sequence). Written as DNA, the CDR3 is TGTGCCAGCAACTATGGCAGCTACAATGAGCAGTTCTTC. Translation gives CASNYGSYNEQFF.